Included here is one T cell receptor (beta chain) sequence, with context. The data derive from a study of blood T cell repertoires in COVID-19. CDR3 size: 14 residues. V was trimmed by 1 base and J by 6 bases, leaving 11 bases between them. Germline loops: CDR1 SGHAT, CDR2 FQNNGV. Repertoires were generated with immunoSEQ multiplex PCR, while TCRdb's copy carries only in-frame clones and drops some. This table has approximately 120,000 clones, over 75% appearing once. The chain uses TRBV11-2 and TRBJ2-3, with D perhaps TRBD1 (6 bases). The TCR sequence derives from a woman aged 50 to 60 with acute or convalescent COVID-19. The sequencing input was peripheral blood. The CDR3 reads CASSLGQGSDTQYF. The CDR3 bases are TGTGCCAGCAGCTTAGGGCAGGGGAGTGATACGCAGTATTTT.